This T cell receptor beta chain was recovered during a study of cytomegalovirus exposure and HLA in healthy donors. Study findings and constraints: A few V segments could not be told apart, such as TRBV6-2 and TRBV6-3, and were left out.

This clone appeared a single time. Its antigen is currently unknown. 60 Vbeta and 13 Jbeta primers were used in PCR. Method: immunoSEQ multiplex PCR; TCRdb's copy keeps in-frame clones and lacks some. The sample has fewer than 200,000 clones, about 88% seen once. The V end lost 2 bases, the J end lost 5 bases, and 16 bases lay between the germline ends. Germline V lookup: CDR1 SGHDT, CDR2 YYEEEE. This CDR3 spans 15 amino acids. The sample consisted of PBMCs. This chain uses TRBV5-6 with TRBJ1-1; D is possibly TRBD1 (5 bases). The sequence was collected from a girl under three years old in good health and CMV-seronegative. The CDR3 sequence: CASSLFFVGDTEAFF. Here the CDR3 DNA reads TGTGCCAGCAGCTTATTTTTCGTAGGGGATACTGAAGCTTTCTTT.